Below, one T cell receptor (beta chain) is given with its context. The data were taken from a study of T cell responses to AZD1222 COVID-19 vaccine. Using immunoSEQ multiplex PCR, the repertoire was profiled, and TCRdb retains in-frame clones only, with some absent. There are over 120,000 clones in the sample; 92% occur only once, and around 1.5% lies in the top ten. Looked up from germline, CDR1 is SNHLY and CDR2 is FYNNEI. The ends lost 5 bases at V and 7 bases at J; junction bases unmatched: 4. The CDR3 totals 14 residues. The chain employs TRBV2 and TRBJ1-6, with TRBD1 matching 8 bases. This clonotype originated in an adult in good health. The sequencing used peripheral blood, collected on day 0 of AZD1222 vaccination. The CDR3 protein is CASSNRDRNSPLHF. The CDR3 region has the DNA TGTGCCAGCAGTAACCGGGACAGGAATTCACCCCTCCACTTT.